This T cell receptor (beta chain) was observed in a study of a mutant IDH1 vaccine in newly diagnosed glioma. Repertoires were generated with immunoSEQ multiplex PCR, while TCRdb's copy carries only in-frame clones and drops some. The table has fewer than 70,000 clones, 85% to 90% seen once. This sample's time point: week 5, during vaccination. Topical imiquimod was applied with each vaccine dose, which held 300 ug of mutant IDH1 20-mer peptide. V was pared by 6 bases and J by 3 bases, with 9 bases between. The CDR3 runs to 13 residues. The V gene's germline CDR1 is LNHDA and CDR2 SQIVND (reference sequence). On this clone itself: Its antigen is still unknown.

The chain employs TRBV19 and TRBJ1-5; possible D gene TRBD1, 5 bases. The sequenced sample was PBMCs, obtained from a glioma patient whose treatment included an IDH1 peptide vaccine. This TCR was recovered from a woman aged 40 to 50 with glioma. The CDR3: CASRGLNNQPQHF. CDR3 DNA sequence: TGTGCCAGTAGGGGACTCAACAATCAGCCCCAGCATTTT.